These T cell receptor beta chains were read from a single sample in a study of vaccination effects on CD4 cells after COVID-19. Sequenced by immunoSEQ multiplex PCR; TCRdb stores in-frame clones only, minus some. Found here are just under 30,000 clones, about 74% of them singletons; the top ten hold 15% to 20%. No cognate antigen is known for these TCRs. Here the sequenced sample was CD4+ T cells from PBMCs cultured with HCoV-OC43 spike peptides, taken after COVID-19 vaccination. The receptors were gathered from a human donor who received a COVID-19 vaccine. Both conserved end residues are part of each CDR3. A D gene is named only where the DNA matches it firmly. Some rows have no size entry. The others give once, few or many, or a class for an expanded clone.

TRBJ1-2 | NA | TRBV3-1/TRBV3-2 | NA | CASSEVQSGYTF | TGTGCCAGCAGCGAGGTGCAATCTGGCTACACCTTC
TRBJ2-1 | NA | TRBV5-6 | NA | CASSLDRNNEQFF | TGTGCCAGCAGCTTGGACAGAAACAATGAGCAGTTCTTC
TRBJ1-6 | large | TRBV10-3 | TRBD1 | CAITETGNSPLHF | TGTGCCATCACAGAGACAGGGAATTCACCCCTCCACTTT
TRBJ2-3 | NA | TRBV3-1/TRBV3-2 | TRBD2 | CASSQGGLAGLWGTDTQYF | TGTGCCAGCAGCCAGGGGGGACTAGCGGGATTGTGGGGCACAGATACGCAGTATTTT
TRBJ1-1 | NA | TRBV28 | NA | CASSLVHSSLNTEAFF | TGTGCCAGCAGTTTGGTGCACTCCAGTTTGAACACTGAAGCTTTCTTT
TRBJ2-2 | once | TRBV7-9 | NA | CASSLEIGTTGELFF | TGTGCCAGCAGCTTAGAGATAGGAACGACCGGGGAGCTGTTTTTT
TRBJ2-1 | NA | TRBV27 | TRBD1 | CASRTGTTTSSYNEQFF | TGTGCCAGCAGGACAGGGACCACAACCAGCTCCTACAATGAGCAGTTCTTC
TRBJ1-1 | once | TRBV5-4 | TRBD1 | CASRLGTANTEAFF | TGTGCCAGCAGGCTTGGGACAGCGAACACTGAAGCTTTCTTT
TRBJ2-7 | NA | TRBV5-1 | NA | CASSLESTSYEQYF | TGCGCCAGCAGCTTAGAATCTACCTCCTACGAGCAGTACTTC
TRBJ1-2 | NA | TRBV5-1 | TRBD1 | CASSLSGGDNYGYTF | TGCGCCAGCAGCTTATCAGGGGGCGATAACTATGGCTACACCTTC
TRBJ1-2 | once | TRBV6-5 | TRBD1 | CASRATGGNYGYTF | TGTGCCAGCAGGGCTACAGGGGGTAACTATGGCTACACCTTC
TRBJ1-6 | NA | TRBV9 | NA | CASSADSNSPLHF | TGTGCCAGCAGCGCGGACAGTAATTCACCCCTCCACTTT
TRBJ2-7 | NA | TRBV3-1/TRBV3-2 | NA | CASTSRGGGDYEQYF | TGTGCCAGCACCTCCCGGGGAGGCGGAGACTACGAGCAGTACTTC
TRBJ1-1 | NA | TRBV10-3 | NA | CAISGSGNTEAFF | TGTGCCATCAGTGGGTCAGGGAACACTGAAGCTTTCTTT
TRBJ2-5 | few | TRBV24-1 | TRBD2 | CATSDQRGVQETQYF | TGTGCCACCAGTGATCAGCGGGGCGTCCAAGAGACCCAGTACTTC
TRBJ2-7 | few | TRBV10-3 | TRBD2 | CAISLRAKAGGDTYEQYF | TGTGCCATCAGTCTACGAGCGAAAGCGGGAGGTGACACCTACGAGCAGTACTTC
TRBJ2-5 | NA | TRBV4-1 | TRBD2 | CASSLSAGGPGTQYF | TGCGCCAGCAGCCTCTCAGCGGGAGGGCCCGGGACCCAGTACTTC
TRBJ1-3 | NA | TRBV19 | NA | CASSIPLVSGNTIYF | TGTGCCAGTAGTATTCCACTTGTTTCTGGAAACACCATATATTTT
TRBJ1-2 | few | TRBV15 | NA | CATSRDGGGYTF | TGTGCCACCAGCAGAGACGGTGGTGGCTACACCTTC
TRBJ2-3 | NA | TRBV27 | NA | CASSLYAGESTDTQYF | TGTGCCAGCAGTTTATATGCCGGAGAAAGCACAGATACGCAGTATTTT
TRBJ1-1 | NA | TRBV5-1 | TRBD1 | CASSLGTGWAFF | TGCGCCAGCAGCCTAGGGACAGGGTGGGCTTTCTTT
TRBJ2-2 | few | TRBV6-6 | NA | CASSRVRSNTGELFF | TGTGCCAGCAGTCGCGTAAGGTCGAACACCGGGGAGCTGTTTTTT
TRBJ2-3 | NA | TRBV4-1 | TRBD2 | CASTNGLAGVGDTQYF | TGCGCCAGCACCAACGGACTAGCGGGAGTCGGAGATACGCAGTATTTT
TRBJ1-3 | NA | TRBV4-1 | NA | CASSQVPVHGNTIYF | TGCGCCAGCAGCCAAGTCCCGGTTCATGGAAACACCATATATTTT
TRBJ2-2 | NA | TRBV7-8 | NA | CASSLAGTGELFF | TGTGCCAGCAGCTTAGCGGGAACCGGGGAGCTGTTTTTT
TRBJ2-2 | NA | TRBV7-6 | NA | CASSFPSNTGELFF | TGTGCCAGCAGCTTTCCATCGAACACCGGGGAGCTGTTTTTT
TRBJ2-1 | NA | TRBV5-4 | NA | CASSSPSLNEQFF | TGTGCCAGCAGCTCCCCCTCTCTCAATGAGCAGTTCTTC
TRBJ1-1 | NA | TRBV6-5 | NA | CASSNRGVRAEAFF | TGTGCCAGCAGTAACCGGGGAGTTAGGGCTGAAGCTTTCTTT
TRBJ2-7 | NA | TRBV7-9 | NA | CASSLARSYEQYF | TGTGCCAGCAGCTTAGCGCGGAGCTACGAGCAGTACTTC
TRBJ2-1 | once | TRBV6-5 | TRBD2 | CASSSASSGRNEQFF | TGTGCCAGCAGTTCAGCCTCTAGCGGACGCAATGAGCAGTTCTTC
TRBJ2-7 | NA | TRBV11-2 | TRBD2 | CASSLGLAGLSYEQYF | TGTGCCAGCAGCTTGGGGCTAGCGGGCCTCTCCTACGAGCAGTACTTC
TRBJ2-3 | once | TRBV4-2 | NA | CASSQTTGKKWDTQYF | TGTGCCAGCAGCCAAACTACCGGGAAAAAGTGGGATACGCAGTATTTT
TRBJ2-7 | few | TRBV9 | NA | CASSVSGYPDEQYF | TGTGCCAGCAGCGTATCTGGGTACCCCGACGAGCAGTACTTC
TRBJ1-1 | NA | TRBV15 | NA | CATSRDGSVNTEAFF | TGTGCCACCAGCAGAGATGGTTCCGTGAACACTGAAGCTTTCTTT
TRBJ1-2 | NA | TRBV19 | TRBD1 | CASRRGQYGYTF | TGTGCCAGTAGGAGGGGGCAGTATGGCTACACCTTC
TRBJ2-7 | NA | TRBV5-4 | NA | CASRAQGGMGYEQYF | TGTGCCAGCAGGGCCCAGGGGGGGATGGGGTACGAGCAGTACTTC
TRBJ2-3 | NA | TRBV11-2 | NA | CASSLGGTNTDTQYF | TGTGCCAGCAGCTTAGGCGGGACAAACACAGATACGCAGTATTTT
TRBJ1-5 | NA | TRBV2 | NA | CASSPEDGAQPQHF | TGTGCCAGCAGTCCTGAGGACGGGGCTCAGCCCCAGCATTTT
TRBJ1-6 | few | TRBV14 | NA | CASSQDRVASSYNSPLHF | TGTGCCAGCAGCCAAGATCGGGTCGCAAGCTCCTATAATTCACCCCTCCACTTT
TRBJ2-7 | NA | TRBV25-1 | NA | CASAGRTGFNEQYF | TGTGCCAGCGCGGGCCGGACTGGTTTTAACGAGCAGTACTTC
TRBJ2-1 | NA | TRBV7-2 | TRBD2 | CASSFGLAGAGYNEQFF | TGTGCCAGCAGCTTCGGACTAGCGGGAGCTGGCTACAATGAGCAGTTCTTC
TRBJ1-1 | few | TRBV7-9 | NA | CASSLGGRIMNTEAFF | TGTGCCAGCAGCTTAGGGGGACGGATCATGAACACTGAAGCTTTCTTT
TRBJ2-7 | NA | TRBV18 | TRBD1 | CASSPYGTGGTHEQYF | TGTGCCAGCTCACCGTACGGGACAGGGGGAACCCACGAGCAGTACTTC
TRBJ1-1 | NA | TRBV10-2 | NA | CASRYSMNTEAFF | TGCGCCAGCAGATACAGCATGAACACTGAAGCTTTCTTT
TRBJ1-4 | NA | TRBV11-2 | TRBD1 | CASSLDRGSEKLFF | TGTGCCAGCAGCTTAGACAGGGGGAGCGAAAAACTGTTTTTT
TRBJ2-4 | few | TRBV6-1 | TRBD2 | CASSESGLINIQYF | TGTGCCAGCAGTGAATCGGGACTAATAAACATTCAGTACTTC
TRBJ1-5 | NA | TRBV2 | NA | CASSENRGSNQPQHF | TGTGCCAGCAGTGAAAATAGGGGGAGCAATCAGCCCCAGCATTTT
TRBJ2-7 | NA | TRBV2 | NA | CASSEGGSYYEQYF | TGTGCCAGCAGTGAAGGGGGATCCTACTACGAGCAGTACTTC
TRBJ1-3 | NA | TRBV5-1 | NA | CASSSWTASGNTIYF | TGCGCCAGCAGCTCTTGGACGGCCTCTGGAAACACCATATATTTT
TRBJ1-3 | NA | TRBV2 | NA | CASSEFGIGNSGNTIYF | TGTGCCAGCAGTGAATTTGGGATAGGCAACTCTGGAAACACCATATATTTT
TRBJ1-6 | NA | TRBV5-1 | NA | CASSLLGVSNSPLHF | TGCGCCAGCAGCTTACTAGGGGTGAGTAATTCACCCCTCCACTTT
TRBJ2-2 | NA | TRBV25-1 | TRBD1 | CASSELGQGVGTGELFF | TGTGCCAGCAGTGAATTAGGGCAGGGGGTTGGCACCGGGGAGCTGTTTTTT
TRBJ1-2 | once | TRBV2 | TRBD1 | CASSEITPGGGENGYTF | TGTGCCAGCAGTGAAATCACCCCAGGGGGCGGTGAGAATGGCTACACCTTC